Following are 18 T cell receptor beta chains from one sample sequenced in a study of early T cells in non-severe SARS-CoV-2 infection (dated by TCRdb to 2020 to 2023). The library was made by 5' RACE. Sequencing took place on a NextSeq 500. The public reads were quality trimmed at Q25 with fastp and then assembled into clones with MiXCR by TCRdb, keeping productive beta chains. Each CDR3 protein appears once, grouped with its most common genes and DNA. In this sample the table shows around 52,000 distinct CDR3 sequences, roughly 6.5% of which occur a single time. 3% to 4.5% of the sample rests with the top ten. Sequenced: whole blood. The receptor source for this set is an adult who was a healthcare worker with PCR-confirmed SARS-CoV-2 infection or an uninfected control (not recorded which).

At least ten counts were recorded for this clonotype. DNA for the CDR3: TGTGCAAGTCGCTCTCGGACGGTCTCCTACGAGCAGTACTTC. Translation: CASRSRTVSYEQYF. The rearrangement joins TRBV12-2 to TRBJ2-7. TRBV12-2 represents a pseudogene. CDR3 length: 14 residues.

This clonotype was found many times. The chain couples TRBV19 to TRBJ1-4; tentatively, D is TRBD1 (6 bases). There are 16 residues in the CDR3. The germline CDR1 and CDR2 sequences are LNHDA and SQIVND (reference sequence). The V gene lost 4 bases and the J gene lost 0 bases, with 12 bases spanning the gap. The DNA for the CDR3 is TGTGCCAGTAGTAGACAGGACCGTGCAACTAATGAAAAACTGTTTTTT. The encoded protein is CASSRQDRATNEKLFF.

This clonotype was recorded many times. V and J are TRBV11-2 and TRBJ2-3; 10 bases line up with TRBD2. CDR1 is SGHAT, CDR2 FQNNGV, per germline. CDR3 length equals 15 residues. V shed 7 bases and J 4 bases; nucleotides not matched to a gene: 8. CDR3 region: CASTSGGGTADTQYF. DNA for the CDR3: TGTGCCAGCACTAGCGGGGGAGGGACGGCAGATACGCAGTATTTT. Filled out from reference TRBV11-2 and TRBJ2-3, the complete variable domain reads EAGVAQSPRYKIIEKRQSVAFWCNPISGHATLYWYQQILGQGPKLLIQFQNNGVVDDSQLPKDRFSAERLKGVDSTLKIQPAKLEDSAVYLCASTSGGGTADTQYFGPGTRLTVL.

This clonotype appeared many times. This sequence joins TRBV18 and TRBJ1-2; 7 positions agree with TRBD1. Unmatched junction bases numbered 12, after V lost 8 bases and J lost 6 bases. The CDR3 is 14 residues long. Germline CDR1 and CDR2: KGHSH and LQKENI. As DNA, the CDR3 is TGTGCCAGCACGCTCCCGAACAGGGGTAATGGCTACACCTTC. It translates to CASTLPNRGNGYTF.

The table lists this clonotype with many counts. The V and J genes are TRBV14 and TRBJ2-5, with 9 bases matching TRBD2. Trimming took 3 bases from V and 5 from J; bases not matched to a gene: 10. CDR3 size: 16 residues. The germline CDR1 and CDR2 sequences are SGHDN and FVKESK. In nucleotides, the CDR3 is TGTGCCAGCAGCCACCTCACGGAGCGGGGGGCTGAGACCCAGTACTTC. Encoded protein: CASSHLTERGAETQYF.

In its sample, this clonotype was seen many times. This chain connects TRBV11-3 to TRBJ2-5; TRBD1 matches 7 bases. V lost 5 bases to trimming and J lost 4 bases; unmatched junction nucleotides: 16. Germline V gives CDR1 SGHNT, CDR2 YENEEA. This CDR3 is built from 17 residues. CDR3 protein: CASSLRARTGGRETQYF. In DNA form, the CDR3 reads TGTGCCAGCAGCCTAAGGGCCAGGACAGGAGGTAGAGAGACCCAGTACTTC.

At least ten counts were recorded for this clonotype. The rearrangement uses TRBV29-1 and TRBJ2-1; 10 bases are shared with TRBD2. Per the germline V gene, CDR1 is SQVTM and CDR2 is ANQGSEA. V shed 3 bases, J shed 4 bases, and the junction held 9 bases outside the gene matches. The CDR3 spans 16 residues. The CDR3 bases are TGCAGCGTTGATGGTGGAGGTAGCGGGGGGTACAATGAGCAGTTCTTC. Protein product: CSVDGGGSGGYNEQFF.

This clonotype was counted ten times or more. The V call is TRBV11-2, the J call TRBJ1-2; the D gene is possibly TRBD1 (5 bases). Germline loops: CDR1 SGHAT, CDR2 FQNNGV. V lost 1 base to trimming and J lost 4 bases, with 10 bases between them. The CDR3 has 14 amino acids. The CDR3: CASSLGGGPYGYTF. In DNA, the CDR3 is TGTGCCAGCAGCTTAGGGGGCGGGCCCTATGGCTACACCTTC.

This clonotype appeared many times. The genes are TRBV4-2 and TRBJ1-4; TRBD1 agrees at 9 bases. The ends lost 6 bases at V and 4 bases at J; junction bases unmatched: 3. This CDR3 has 14 amino acids. From germline, CDR1 is LGHNA and CDR2 YNFKEQ. CDR3 nucleotide sequence: TGTGCCAGCAGAGGGGACAGGGATAATGAAAAACTGTTTTTT. Its translation is CASRGDRDNEKLFF.

This clonotype was seen only once. The rearrangement links TRBV5-6 to TRBJ2-3; D possibly corresponds to TRBD2 (6 bases). This CDR3 comprises 14 residues. From germline, CDR1 is SGHDT and CDR2 YYEEEE. V was clipped by 4 bases and J by 1 base, with 10 bases between them. CDR3 sequence: CASSRGLRTDTQYF. DNA for the CDR3: TGTGCCAGCAGCAGGGGACTCCGCACAGATACGCAGTATTTT.

This clonotype was counted at least ten times. The chain uses TRBV29-1 and TRBJ2-1; unclear D gene. The germline gives CDR1 SQVTM, CDR2 ANQGSEA. V dropped 7 bases and J dropped 1 base, with 14 bases sitting between them. The CDR3 is 14 amino acids. CDR3: CSARAGLSYNEQFF. CDR3 DNA: TGCAGCGCCCGGGCCGGTCTTTCCTACAATGAGCAGTTCTTC.

This clonotype was recorded many times. CDR3 amino acids: CASTPDRVSSSNQPQHF. In DNA form, the CDR3 reads TGTGCCAGCACCCCGGACAGGGTATCATCGAGCAATCAGCCCCAGCATTTT. The chain uses TRBV6-1 and TRBJ1-5; TRBD1 aligns across 8 bases. Germline assignment: CDR1 MNHNS and CDR2 SASEGT. The CDR3 extends over 17 amino acids. V shed 7 bases and J 1 base; nucleotides not matched to a gene: 12.

This clonotype was observed at least ten times. The chain is built from TRBV29-1 and TRBJ2-3, with TRBD2 matching 9 bases. The V segment lost 3 bases and the J segment 1 base; nucleotides outside the gene matches: 11. Germline V gene lookup returns CDR1 SQVTM and CDR2 ANQGSEA. The CDR3 is 17 amino acids. In DNA form, the CDR3 reads TGCAGCGTTGACGTAGCGGGGGCAGGGTATGGCACAGATACGCAGTATTTT. This encodes CSVDVAGAGYGTDTQYF.

The V and J genes are TRBV2 and TRBJ1-1; D might be TRBD1 (6 bases). Germline-derived CDR1 and CDR2 are SNHLY and FYNNEI. The V gene lost 4 bases and the J gene lost 1 base, with 10 bases spanning the gap. CDR3 length equals 14 residues. The CDR3 bases are TGTGCCAGCAGTGTAGGACAGCAGAACACTGAAGCTTTCTTT. The encoded protein is CASSVGQQNTEAFF.

In its sample, this clonotype was seen many times. The V call is TRBV12-3 or TRBV12-4, the J call TRBJ1-6; 8 nucleotides match TRBD1. The CDR3 runs to 14 residues. V lost 6 bases to trimming and J lost 4 bases; unmatched junction nucleotides: 2. CDR3 protein: CASSRTGYNSPLHF. In DNA form, the CDR3 reads TGTGCCAGCAGCCGGACAGGGTATAATTCACCCCTCCACTTT.

This clonotype was counted ten times or more. The chain links TRBV6-1 to TRBJ1-2; a weak D match, TRBD1 (6 bases). The V end was cut by 4 bases, the J end by 3 bases, with 12 bases between. Per germline, CDR1 MNHNS and CDR2 SASEGT. The CDR3 extends over 14 amino acids. This chain's CDR3 is CASSVGGGYYGYTF. CDR3 DNA sequence: TGTGCCAGCAGTGTAGGGGGGGGATACTATGGCTACACCTTC.

This clonotype has a count of ten or more. V usage is TRBV4-3 and J usage is TRBJ1-1; the D gene is possibly TRBD1 (6 bases). This CDR3 comprises 15 residues. The ends were cut back, 0 bases at V and 4 bases at J, with 12 bases in the middle. Germline values: CDR1 LGHNA, CDR2 YSLEER. The CDR3 DNA sequence: TGCGCCAGCAGCCAAGAACAGGGAACGGGCACTGAAGCTTTCTTT. Protein product: CASSQEQGTGTEAFF.

V and J are TRBV6-2 or TRBV6-3 and TRBJ2-2; the match to TRBD1 covers 10 bases. CDR3 length: 17 amino acids. Looked up from germline, CDR1 is MNHEY and CDR2 is SVGEGT. After removal of 3 bases from V and 4 bases from J, the junction contained 8 bases not matched to a gene. CDR3 nucleotides: TGTGCCAGCAGTTATAGCCGGACAGGGGGTATCACCGGGGAGCTGTTTTTT. Protein product: CASSYSRTGGITGELFF.